These T cell receptor beta chains were read from a single sample in a study of CD8+CD57+ T cells in acquired aplastic anemia. Each CDR3 protein gets one entry after TCRdb re-called the reads with MiXCR. Of hundreds of thousands of distinct CDR3 sequences listed, more than 40% are singletons. Sequencing was done on a sample of sorted CD4+, CD8+, or CD8+CD57+ T cells (not recorded which) from PBMCs. Source of these receptors: a human donor with aplastic anemia. The conserved cysteine and the conserved F or W are not part of the CDR3 here.

j_gene: TRBJ2-5; v_gene: TRBV10-1; CDR3aa: ASSEIASGAQETQY
j_gene: TRBJ2-3; v_gene: TRBV5-1; CDR3aa: ASMSAGRTDTQY
j_gene: TRBJ1-1; v_gene: TRBV10-3; CDR3aa: AISPSYRADTEAF
j_gene: TRBJ1-6; v_gene: TRBV10-3; CDR3aa: AIRGTNYNSPLH
j_gene: TRBJ2-7; v_gene: TRBV5-1; CDR3aa: ASSLAVQGFYEQY
j_gene: TRBJ2-7; v_gene: TRBV7-9; CDR3aa: ASEGLREQY
j_gene: TRBJ2-5; v_gene: TRBV15; CDR3aa: ATSRDLREGETQY
j_gene: TRBJ2-3; v_gene: TRBV29-1; CDR3aa: SVEGQITDTQY
j_gene: TRBJ2-7; v_gene: TRBV2; CDR3aa: ASTTGGYEQY
j_gene: TRBJ1-6; v_gene: TRBV12-3/TRBV12-4; CDR3aa: ASSLQAGSPLH
j_gene: TRBJ1-1; v_gene: TRBV28; CDR3aa: AGRYDLNTEAF
j_gene: TRBJ1-4; v_gene: TRBV6-1; CDR3aa: ASSERGSGSEKLF
j_gene: TRBJ2-7; v_gene: TRBV20-1; CDR3aa: SAPWDPGEQY
j_gene: TRBJ1-3; v_gene: TRBV3-1; CDR3aa: ASSPGTGPSGNTIY
j_gene: TRBJ2-3; v_gene: TRBV10-3; CDR3aa: AISSSGIPDTQY
j_gene: TRBJ2-2; v_gene: TRBV9; CDR3aa: ASSEYSGSPGELF
j_gene: TRBJ1-4; v_gene: TRBV19; CDR3aa: ASSIGGRTPNRGEKLF
j_gene: TRBJ1-1; v_gene: TRBV12-5; CDR3aa: ASGLPWGFTVGAEAF
j_gene: TRBJ2-1; v_gene: TRBV24-1; CDR3aa: ATSDLLSPGNNEQF
j_gene: TRBJ2-2; v_gene: TRBV7-9; CDR3aa: ASSLAVDGARELS
j_gene: TRBJ2-2; v_gene: TRBV10-2; CDR3aa: ASKRDRDTGELF
j_gene: TRBJ2-1; v_gene: TRBV25-1; CDR3aa: ASGPGGVDSSSYNEQF